What follows are 30 T cell receptor beta chains derived from one specimen sequenced in a study of cytomegalovirus exposure and HLA in healthy donors. Clones were sequenced by immunoSEQ multiplex PCR, and TCRdb holds only the in-frame ones, with some missing. The table lists under 200,000 clones, around nine tenths of them singletons, with just over 4% in the top ten. The sample taken for sequencing was PBMCs. The receptors were sampled from a man between 18 and 29 years old in good health and CMV-seropositive.

The chain combines TRBV9 with TRBJ2-1; 9 bases are shared with TRBD2. J gave up 4 bases and V 3 bases, and 11 bases lay outside the gene matches. In germline, CDR1 is SGDLS, CDR2 YYNGEE. This CDR3 is 17 amino acids long. The CDR3: CASSDMALAGGYNEQFF. The CDR3 bases are TGTGCCAGCAGCGATATGGCACTAGCGGGTGGTTACAATGAGCAGTTCTTC.

V gene TRBV5-1 combines with J gene TRBJ2-5; a weak D match, TRBD2 (6 bases). The V and J ends lost 4 bases and 5 bases respectively, with 24 bases between them. Germline assignment: CDR1 SGHRS and CDR2 YFSETQ. The CDR3 has 17 amino acids. The chain's CDR3 is CASSPGDFIGGSETQYF. Here the CDR3 DNA reads TGCGCCAGCAGCCCCGGGGACTTTATCGGCGGGTCGGAGACCCAGTACTTC.

The rearrangement joins TRBV30 to TRBJ1-1; D unclear. The V gene lost 0 bases and the J gene lost 5 bases, with 10 bases spanning the gap. This CDR3 comprises 13 residues. Germline V CDR1 and CDR2: GTSNPN, SVGIG (reference sequence). The CDR3 DNA reads TGTGCCTGGAGTGTACGAGATAGAACTGAAGCTTTCTTT. It yields the protein CAWSVRDRTEAFF.

This chain joins TRBV29-1 and TRBJ2-3; 8 nucleotides align to TRBD2. V shed 4 bases, J shed 0 bases, and the junction held 3 bases outside the gene matches. The CDR3 is 14 amino acids. CDR1 is SQVTM, CDR2 ANQGSEA, per germline. The CDR3 region is CSVASGSSTDTQYF. DNA for the CDR3: TGCAGCGTTGCCAGCGGGAGTAGCACAGATACGCAGTATTTT.

V usage is TRBV9 and J usage is TRBJ1-1; weak D call: TRBD1 (5 bases). This CDR3 is 22 amino acids long. The germline V gene encodes CDR1 SGDLS and CDR2 YYNGEE. Trimming removed 4 bases from V and 5 bases from J, with 39 bases in between. CDR3 sequence reads: CASSPLWGDWPRRLPKTTEAFF. The CDR3 DNA reads TGTGCCAGCAGCCCCCTGTGGGGGGATTGGCCTCGGCGGCTCCCCAAGACTACTGAAGCTTTCTTT.

In nucleotides, the CDR3 is TGTGCCAGCAGCTCGGGACTAGCGGGAACTAGGTACTTC. As protein: CASSSGLAGTRYF. J is TRBJ2-7 and V is TRBV9; 13 bases fit TRBD2. V shed 4 bases, J shed 12 bases, and the junction held 7 bases outside the gene matches. Germline values: CDR1 SGDLS, CDR2 YYNGEE. The length of the CDR3 is 13 residues.

This clone occurred once. The chain links TRBV9 to TRBJ2-7; D is possibly TRBD2 (6 bases). V dropped 0 bases and J dropped 7 bases, with 11 bases sitting between them. CDR1 SGDLS and CDR2 YYNGEE come from the germline V gene. CDR3 size: 13 residues. CDR3 residues: CASSVVTGGEQYF. The DNA for the CDR3 is TGTGCCAGCAGCGTAGTTACAGGAGGGGAGCAGTACTTC.

The chain employs TRBV9 and TRBJ2-3; 12 nucleotides align to TRBD2. There are 19 residues in the CDR3. Germline values: CDR1 SGDLS, CDR2 YYNGEE. V was clipped by 3 bases and J by 2 bases; unmatched bases: 13. CDR3 nucleotide sequence: TGTGCCAGCAGCGCATCCAAAACTAGCGGGAGGTATCCCACAGATACGCAGTATTTT. Its protein product is CASSASKTSGRYPTDTQYF.

The rearrangement uses TRBV6-1 and TRBJ1-1, with 7 nucleotides matching TRBD1. V shed 6 bases and J 5 bases; nucleotides not matched to a gene: 12. Germline CDR1 and CDR2: MNHNS and SASEGT. This CDR3 is 15 amino acids long. As DNA, the CDR3 is TGTGCCAGCAGGGATTCTGCAGGGGGATGGACTGAAGCTTTCTTT. Its protein product is CASRDSAGGWTEAFF.

V usage is TRBV6-5 and J usage is TRBJ1-4; the D gene is possibly TRBD1 (5 bases). Germline V gene sequence: CDR1 MNHEY, CDR2 SVGAGI. The V end was cut by 2 bases, the J end by 3 bases, with 13 bases between. This CDR3 has 16 amino acids. The CDR3 nucleotides are TGTGCCAGCAGTTACCGACAGACATCCTCTAATGAAAAACTGTTTTTT. Translating it yields CASSYRQTSSNEKLFF.

The V call is TRBV7-9, the J call TRBJ1-1; D gene uncertain. The ends were cut back, 3 bases at V and 0 bases at J, with 2 bases in the middle. The CDR3 has 12 amino acids. Germline loops: CDR1 SEHNR, CDR2 FQNEAQ (reference sequence). CDR3 protein: CASSFMNTEAFF. The CDR3 DNA sequence: TGTGCCAGCAGCTTTATGAACACTGAAGCTTTCTTT.

V and J are TRBV27 and TRBJ1-4; possible D gene TRBD1, 5 bases. CDR1 MNHEY and CDR2 SMNVEV come from the germline V gene (reference sequence). V shed 6 bases and J shed 0 bases, with 8 bases lying between them. The CDR3 contains 14 residues. The CDR3, as DNA: TGTGCCAGCAGCGACAGCGCAACTAATGAAAAACTGTTTTTT. Translation: CASSDSATNEKLFF.

The chain is built from TRBV6-6 and TRBJ2-7; 10 nucleotides agree with TRBD2. Germline CDR1 MNHNY, CDR2 SVGAGI (reference sequence). V gave up 6 bases and J gave up 6 bases; unmatched junction bases: 8. The CDR3 covers 14 residues. DNA for the CDR3: TGTGCCAGCAGAAATCTAGCGGGAGTAGTCGAGCAGTACTTC. Translating gives CASRNLAGVVEQYF.

The genes are TRBV6-5 and TRBJ1-2; possible D gene TRBD1, 5 bases. CDR1 and CDR2 from the germline V gene are MNHEY and SVGAGI. With 5 bases removed from V and 8 bases from J, the gap between germline ends came to 9 bases. This CDR3 is 11 amino acids long. The CDR3 bases are TGTGCCAGCAGTACTGGGGGGGGCTACACCTTC. Translated: CASSTGGGYTF.

In this sample, this clone turned up once. The rearrangement uses TRBV9 and TRBJ2-2; 8 bases are a match to TRBD1. Germline trimming cut 4 bases from V and 7 bases from J; bases unmatched to any gene: 9. Germline V CDR1 and CDR2: SGDLS, YYNGEE. This CDR3 is 15 amino acids long. CDR3 sequence (DNA): TGTGCCAGCAGCCGTAGACAGGGGCAAAGCGGGGAGCTGTTTTTT. Protein: CASSRRQGQSGELFF. The complete variable domain, with remaining parts taken from reference TRBV9 and TRBJ2-2, reads DSGVTQTPKHLITATGQRVTLRCSPRSGDLSVYWYQQSLDQGLQFLIQYYNGEERAKGNILERFSAQQFPDLHSELNLSSLELGDSALYFCASSRRQGQSGELFFGEGSRLTVL.

This clone was detected only once. J is TRBJ2-3 and V is TRBV7-9; D gene unclear. Between the trimmed V and J ends, which lost 5 bases and 4 bases, there was a span of 10 bases. Germline loops: CDR1 SEHNR, CDR2 FQNEAQ (reference sequence). This CDR3 is built from 13 residues. CDR3 protein: CASSPHIADTQYF. Written as DNA, the CDR3 is TGTGCCAGCAGCCCCCACATCGCAGATACGCAGTATTTT.

On this clone: At the DNA level, this CDR3 is encoded by other sequences in the same sample as well. In DNA form, the CDR3 reads TGTGCCAGCTCACCACCCGGGACTAACACCGGGGAGCTGTTTTTT. The encoded protein is CASSPPGTNTGELFF. V and J are TRBV18 and TRBJ2-2; a possible D gene is TRBD2 (6 bases). CDR1 and CDR2 (germline): KGHSH, LQKENI. The CDR3 has 15 residues. The V end was cut by 0 bases, the J end by 2 bases, with 7 bases between.

The chain has TRBV5-6 and TRBJ1-1, with 8 nucleotides matching TRBD1. Germline CDR1 and CDR2: SGHDT and YYEEEE. The junction had 11 bases not matched to a gene; V was cut back by 3 bases and J by 4 bases. The CDR3 totals 16 residues. The CDR3 region has the DNA TGTGCCAGCAGCTCCCCCCATGGACAGGGAGTCACTGAAGCTTTCTTT. Translated: CASSSPHGQGVTEAFF.

This clone was found a few times. This chain uses TRBV6-4 with TRBJ2-2, with D possibly matching TRBD2 (5 bases). The CDR3 consists of 14 residues. Trimming took 2 bases from V and 3 from J, leaving 7 bases between them. Germline assignment: CDR1 MRHNA and CDR2 SNTAGT. The CDR3 is CASSDGSDTGELFF. The CDR3 nucleotides are TGTGCCAGCAGTGACGGGAGCGACACCGGGGAGCTGTTTTTT.

This sequence joins TRBV19 and TRBJ2-7, with 9 bases aligning to TRBD1. V shed 1 base and J 3 bases; nucleotides not matched to a gene: 7. From germline, CDR1 is LNHDA and CDR2 SQIVND (reference sequence). The CDR3 is made up of 16 amino acids. CDR3: CASSIAAETGGYEQYF. The CDR3 DNA reads TGTGCCAGTAGTATAGCTGCCGAGACAGGGGGCTACGAGCAGTACTTC.

V is TRBV15 and J is TRBJ1-4; the D is unclear. The length of the CDR3 is 14 residues. Germline V gene sequence: CDR1 LNHNV, CDR2 YYDKDF (reference sequence). V was trimmed by 0 bases and J by 7 bases, leaving 9 bases between them. Here the CDR3 DNA reads TGTGCCACCAGCAGAGATCTGGTAGCTGAAAAACTGTTTTTT. Protein sequence: CATSRDLVAEKLFF. Looking up the rest from reference TRBV15 and TRBJ1-4 gives the full variable domain: DAMVIQNPRYQVTQFGKPVTLSCSQTLNHNVMYWYQQKSSQAPKLLFHYYDKDFNNEADTPDNFQSRRPNTSFCFLDIRSPGLGDTAMYLCATSRDLVAEKLFFGSGTQLSVL.

V usage is TRBV14 and J usage is TRBJ2-3; 13 bases align to TRBD2. This CDR3 is 20 amino acids long. V shed 4 bases, J shed 3 bases, and the junction held 16 bases outside the gene matches. Per germline, CDR1 SGHDN and CDR2 FVKESK. This CDR3 reads CASSPGLAGVSTLVTDTQYF. As DNA, the CDR3 is TGTGCCAGCAGCCCCGGACTAGCGGGAGTGTCGACTTTGGTAACAGATACGCAGTATTTT.

V is TRBV19 and J is TRBJ1-5; 8 positions agree with TRBD1. The length of the CDR3 is 18 residues. Looked up from germline, CDR1 is LNHDA and CDR2 is SQIVND (reference sequence). V trimming: 8 bases; J trimming: 0 bases; junction bases outside the gene matches: 15. The CDR3 nucleotides read TGTGCCAGTCGAAACTTCAGGGGGCAAAGAATTAGCAATCAGCCCCAGCATTTT. Translating it yields CASRNFRGQRISNQPQHF.

The J gene is TRBJ2-7, the V gene TRBV19; TRBD2 matches at 14 bases. Germline V gives CDR1 LNHDA, CDR2 SQIVND (reference sequence). There are 15 residues in the CDR3. Germline trimming cut 5 bases from V and 4 bases from J; bases unmatched to any gene: 4. The DNA for the CDR3 is TGTGCCAGTAGTGCGGGGACTAGCGGGAGATACGAGCAGTACTTC. Amino acid sequence: CASSAGTSGRYEQYF.

Here the CDR3 reads CASSSGILTPTGGEQYF. The DNA for the CDR3 is TGCGCCAGCAGCTCGGGCATACTCACCCCCACCGGGGGGGAGCAGTACTTC. This chain joins TRBV5-1 and TRBJ2-7; 7 nucleotides line up with TRBD2. Looked up from germline, CDR1 is SGHRS and CDR2 is YFSETQ. The CDR3 sequence is 17 residues long. V was pared by 3 bases and J by 7 bases, with 19 bases of the junction left unmatched. Filled out from reference TRBV5-1 and TRBJ2-7, the complete variable domain reads KAGVTQTPRYLIKTRGQQVTLSCSPISGHRSVSWYQQTPGQGLQFLFEYFSETQRNKGNFPGRFSGRQFSNSRSEMNVSTLELGDSALYLCASSSGILTPTGGEQYFGPGTRLTVT.

The rearrangement joins TRBV4-1 to TRBJ1-1; D unresolved. The CDR3 totals 15 residues. Germline V CDR1 and CDR2: MGHRA, YSYEKL. V lost 3 bases to trimming and J lost 4 bases, with 15 bases between them. The CDR3, as DNA: TGCGCCAGCAGCCAGTTGAGGGATCGAATCACTGAAGCTTTCTTT. Residues: CASSQLRDRITEAFF.

V is TRBV30 and J is TRBJ1-5; D uncertain. The CDR3 loop spans 15 amino acids. V shed 0 bases and J shed 1 base, with 10 bases lying between them. CDR1 and CDR2 (germline): GTSNPN, SVGIG (reference sequence). This CDR3 reads CAWSVPGQSNQPQHF. The CDR3 nucleotides are TGTGCCTGGAGTGTACCTGGTCAGAGCAATCAGCCCCAGCATTTT.

V is TRBV6-5 and J is TRBJ2-7; 9 nucleotides match TRBD2. The CDR3 runs 15 residues. Trimming took 7 bases from V and 5 from J; bases not matched to a gene: 12. Per the germline V gene, CDR1 is MNHEY and CDR2 is SVGAGI. CDR3 DNA sequence: TGTGCCAGCACAAAAAGTCCTAGCGGGATCCACGAGCAGTACTTC. This codes for CASTKSPSGIHEQYF.

J is TRBJ2-7 and V is TRBV11-1, with 8 bases identical to TRBD1. Per germline, CDR1 SGHAT and CDR2 FQDESV (reference sequence). The V gene end was trimmed by 6 bases and the J gene end by 4 bases; junction bases not matched to a gene: 8. The CDR3 covers 14 residues. The CDR3 spells CASRGTGAIYEQYF. The CDR3 bases are TGTGCCAGCAGAGGGACAGGCGCAATATACGAGCAGTACTTC. Using reference TRBV11-1 and TRBJ2-7 for the parts outside the CDR3, the full variable domain is EAEVAQSPRYKITEKSQAVAFWCDPISGHATLYWYRQILGQGPELLVQFQDESVVDDSQLPKDRFSAERLKGVDSTLKIQPAELGDSAMYLCASRGTGAIYEQYFGPGTRLTVT.

The chain combines TRBV28 with TRBJ1-1; TRBD1 aligns across 8 bases. Germline CDR1 MDHEN, CDR2 SYDVKM. CDR3 size: 16 residues. Germline trimming cut 2 bases from V and 9 bases from J; bases unmatched to any gene: 14. CDR3 nucleotides: TGTGCCAGCAGTTTACCTCGGACAGGGTATAAGGTCAAAGCTTTCTTT. It is translated as CASSLPRTGYKVKAFF.